These 10 T cell receptor beta chains were all obtained from the same sample, sequenced in a study of shared clonotypes between healthy human individuals. Only in-frame clones appear in the TCRdb table, and some are missing; sequencing was by immunoSEQ multiplex PCR. The sample contains over a million clones, 95% to 97% of which appear only once. Sequenced: naive CD4+ T cells sorted from blood. Subset reported: CD45RA+ positively selected. These receptor sequences come from a man aged 25-45 years in good health.

The chain recombines TRBV15 with TRBJ1-5; 10 nucleotides align to TRBD1. The V and J ends lost 8 bases and 4 bases, in that order; junction bases with no gene match: 8. This CDR3 is 15 amino acids long. Germline CDR1 LNHNV, CDR2 YYDKDF (reference sequence). The CDR3 here is CATGLGTGVNQPQHF. The CDR3, as DNA: TGTGCCACCGGACTGGGGACAGGGGTAAATCAGCCCCAGCATTTT.

The V call is TRBV5-5, the J call TRBJ1-4; 7 bases are a match to TRBD1. V trimming: 4 bases; J trimming: 5 bases; junction bases outside the gene matches: 8. The CDR3 totals 15 residues. Germline loops: CDR1 SGHKS, CDR2 YYEKEE (reference sequence). CDR3 sequence (DNA): TGTGCCAGCAGCCGGGGGACAGAGGGCAATGAAAAACTGTTTTTT. Protein product: CASSRGTEGNEKLFF.

The rearrangement joins TRBV10-3 to TRBJ2-3; 7 bases match TRBD1. CDR1 is ENHRY, CDR2 SYGVKD, per germline. V dropped 8 bases and J dropped 6; count of bases not matched to a gene: 14. This CDR3 region has 15 residues. CDR3 sequence reads: CAIGALQTGADTQYF. For the CDR3, the DNA is TGTGCCATCGGGGCCTTACAAACAGGGGCGGATACGCAGTATTTT.

The rearrangement joins TRBV11-3 to TRBJ2-1; the match to TRBD2 covers 10 bases. The length of the CDR3 is 15 residues. The junction had 9 bases not matched to a gene; V was cut back by 4 bases and J by 9 bases. Germline assignment: CDR1 SGHNT and CDR2 YENEEA. CDR3 sequence (DNA): TGTGCCAGCAGCTCCGGACTAGCGGAGGCAGGTGAGCAGTTCTTC. It is translated as CASSSGLAEAGEQFF.

The chain employs TRBV5-1 and TRBJ1-1; D gene ambiguous. V was shortened by 2 bases and J by 10 bases, with 15 bases between the two germline ends. Looked up from germline, CDR1 is SGHRS and CDR2 is YFSETQ. This CDR3 is built from 13 residues. CDR3 DNA sequence: TGCGCCAGCAGCTTCGACATCGCCAATCTAGCTTTCTTT. Protein: CASSFDIANLAFF.

The chain links TRBV19 to TRBJ1-1, with D tentatively TRBD1 (6 bases). Germline lookup yields CDR1 LNHDA and CDR2 SQIVND (reference sequence). The V end was cut by 0 bases, the J end by 6 bases, with 8 bases between. The CDR3 is 13 residues long. The CDR3 nucleotides read TGTGCCAGTAGTATAGACAGGGGCGCTGAAGCTTTCTTT. Protein sequence: CASSIDRGAEAFF.

The V and J genes are TRBV4-1 and TRBJ2-3; D possibly corresponds to TRBD2 (6 bases). V lost 1 base, J lost 4 bases, and 15 bases lay in between. In germline, CDR1 is MGHRA, CDR2 YSYEKL. The CDR3 is 16 amino acids. The CDR3 nucleotides are TGCGCCAGCAGCCAAGTGGGACTCGCAAATCCAGATACGCAGTATTTT. As protein: CASSQVGLANPDTQYF.

The chain is built from TRBV7-2 and TRBJ2-7; 8 nucleotides line up with TRBD1. There are 18 residues in the CDR3. Germline V gene sequence: CDR1 SGHTA, CDR2 FQGNSA. V was pared by 3 bases and J by 0 bases, with 13 bases of the junction left unmatched. CDR3 residues: CASSFQITGGFSSYEQYF. DNA of the CDR3: TGTGCCAGCAGCTTCCAAATAACAGGGGGTTTTAGCTCCTACGAGCAGTACTTC. Full variable domain (rest looked up from reference TRBV7-2 and TRBJ2-7): GAGVSQSPSNKVTEKGKDVELRCDPISGHTALYWYRQSLGQGLEFLIYFQGNSAPDKSGLPSDRFSAERTGGSVSTLTIQRTQQEDSAVYLCASSFQITGGFSSYEQYFGPGTRLTVT.

Only one count was recorded for this clone. The chain is built from TRBV7-6 and TRBJ2-1; 10 nucleotides align to TRBD2. V lost 1 base and J lost 9; bases outside the gene matches: 6. Looked up from germline, CDR1 is SGHVS and CDR2 is FNYEAQ. The CDR3 has 15 residues. The CDR3 here is CASSLGTSGGGEQFF. DNA for the CDR3: TGTGCCAGCAGCTTAGGGACTAGCGGAGGTGGTGAGCAGTTCTTC.

This chain uses TRBV5-8 with TRBJ1-2; no definite D call. Germline V gene data show CDR1 as SGHTS and CDR2 as YDEGEE. The CDR3 has 13 amino acids. Between the trimmed V and J ends, which lost 4 bases and 4 bases, there was a span of 11 bases. The CDR3 nucleotides are TGTGCCAGCAGCCTAACGGGTGCCTATGGCTACACCTTC. This sequence encodes CASSLTGAYGYTF.